The present entry profiles one T cell receptor (beta chain) with its context. Its antigen is not identified. Naive CD8 isolation took CD45RO-negative cells positively selected for CCR7 and excluded terminally differentiated effector memory CD45RA+ cells. Every one of the donors was a Caucasian adult that lived in Nashville, Tennessee. The data are from a study of shared clonotypes between healthy human individuals. For the study at large: Per donor, three plates held CD4 naive cells, three held CD4 memory, two held CD8 naive and one held CD8 memory. Study results and caveats: Memory subsets generally showed smaller estimated richness than naive subsets did. Depth of sequencing was expected to influence donor clonotype sharing.

Profiling relied on immunoSEQ multiplex PCR, and the TCRdb table lists in-frame clones only, not all of them. Here the sample spans 650,000 to 800,000 clones, about 91% being singletons. The CDR3 consists of 16 residues. Looked up from germline, CDR1 is LGHNA and CDR2 is YNFKEQ. The V and J ends lost 0 bases and 2 bases, in that order; junction bases with no gene match: 5. V gene TRBV4-2 combines with J gene TRBJ2-7, with TRBD1 identical over 9 bases. The TCR originated in a man under 40 in good health. The sequencing sample was made of naive CD8+ T cells sorted from blood. The CDR3 DNA is TGTGCCAGCAGCCAAGAACCCGGGACAGGGACCTACGAGCAGTACTTC. Protein: CASSQEPGTGTYEQYF.